This T cell receptor (beta chain) derives from a study of brain T cells in children with intractable seizures. Noted time point: blood from clinic visit 5 months post-surgery; TSC patient then seizure free. Repertoires were generated with immunoSEQ multiplex PCR, while TCRdb's copy carries only in-frame clones and drops some. This table has about 340,000 clones, roughly 92% appearing once. Trimming cost V 7 bases and J 1 base, with 13 bases left between them. The germline V gene has CDR1 LNHDA and CDR2 SQIVND (reference sequence). The CDR3 contains 14 residues. This clonotype was sampled from a boy less than two years old with tuberous sclerosis and intractable seizures. Sample: peripheral blood, taken approximately 5 months after surgery. V and J are TRBV19 and TRBJ1-1; D is unresolved. The CDR3: CASTLLHGNTEAFF. CDR3 in DNA: TGTGCCAGTACTCTCTTACACGGGAACACTGAAGCTTTCTTT.